Below, 7 T cell receptor beta chains from the same sample are listed, as sequenced in a study of technical replicates of blood from a few donors. This table comes from immunoSEQ multiplex PCR, and its TCRdb copy is limited to in-frame clones, with some not included. The sample carries 60,000 or so clones, approximately 97% recorded once. Sequenced input: T cells isolated from PBMCs. All receptors derive from a human donor in good health.

J is TRBJ2-7 and V is TRBV27; D is unresolved. Germline loops: CDR1 MNHEY, CDR2 SMNVEV (reference sequence). V lost 8 bases, J lost 0 bases, and 17 bases lay in between. This CDR3 contains 15 residues. The CDR3 DNA follows: TGTGCCAGCTCGCTAATAGGCGGTAGCTCCTACGAGCAGTACTTC. Translated, it gives CASSLIGGSSYEQYF.

The chain uses TRBV6-4 and TRBJ2-3; TRBD1 matches 11 bases. Germline assignment: CDR1 MRHNA and CDR2 SNTAGT. The CDR3 sequence is 16 residues long. V lost 2 bases, J lost 4 bases, and 5 bases stayed unmatched. In DNA, the CDR3 is TGTGCCAGCAGTGACGACAGGACAGGGGGCGCAGATACGCAGTATTTT. Translating it yields CASSDDRTGGADTQYF.

V and J are TRBV4-1 and TRBJ2-7; 11 bases agree with TRBD1. Germline CDR1 reads MGHRA; CDR2 reads YSYEKL. J lost 2 bases, V lost 4 bases, and 4 bases had no gene match. The CDR3 covers 15 residues. The CDR3 protein is CASSPGTGGTYEQYF. In DNA form, the CDR3 reads TGCGCCAGCAGCCCCGGGACAGGGGGAACCTACGAGCAGTACTTC.

The J gene is TRBJ2-1, the V gene TRBV29-1, with TRBD2 matching 9 bases. Germline CDR1 SQVTM, CDR2 ANQGSEA. V lost 3 bases, J lost 2 bases, and 14 bases stayed unmatched. CDR3 length: 18 residues. Here the CDR3 reads CSVDVHGLAGRTYNEQFF. The CDR3 DNA sequence: TGCAGCGTTGATGTTCATGGGCTAGCGGGACGAACCTACAATGAGCAGTTCTTC.

This CDR3 reads CASSPQPREANEQFF. The CDR3 coding sequence is TGTGCCAGCAGCCCCCAACCCCGGGAGGCCAATGAGCAGTTCTTC. V usage is TRBV7-3 and J usage is TRBJ2-1, with TRBD2 identical over 7 bases. Germline loops: CDR1 SGHTA, CDR2 FQGTGA. Unmatched junction bases numbered 10, after V lost 5 bases and J lost 6 bases. The CDR3 contains 15 residues.

The chain has TRBV4-1 and TRBJ2-5; 15 bases fit TRBD2. The germline gives CDR1 MGHRA, CDR2 YSYEKL. The CDR3 sequence is 17 residues long. J lost 5 bases, V lost 4 bases, and 8 bases had no gene match. CDR3 in DNA: TGCGCCAGCAGCCCCCGGACTAGCGGGGGGGCCGAGGAGACCCAGTACTTC. Translation: CASSPRTSGGAEETQYF.

The V gene is TRBV9, the J gene TRBJ2-5, with D tentatively TRBD2 (5 bases). V lost 4 bases to trimming and J lost 3 bases, with 13 bases between them. CDR3 size: 14 residues. The germline gives CDR1 SGDLS, CDR2 YYNGEE. The CDR3 DNA reads TGTGCCAGCAGCCCGGGGATTAAGGAAGAGACCCAGTACTTC. Encoded protein: CASSPGIKEETQYF.